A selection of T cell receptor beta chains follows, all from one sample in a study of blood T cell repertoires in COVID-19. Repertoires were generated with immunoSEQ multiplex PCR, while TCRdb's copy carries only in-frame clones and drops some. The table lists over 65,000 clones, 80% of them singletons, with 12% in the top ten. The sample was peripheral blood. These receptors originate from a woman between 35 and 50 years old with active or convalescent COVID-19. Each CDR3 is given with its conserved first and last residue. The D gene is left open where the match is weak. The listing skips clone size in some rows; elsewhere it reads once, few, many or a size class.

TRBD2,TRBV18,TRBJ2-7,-,TGTGCCAGCTCACCGGGACTAGCGGACTTTGTAGAGCAGTACTTC,CASSPGLADFVEQYF
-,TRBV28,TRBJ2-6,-,TGTGCCAGCAGTTTCCCCCAGGGGACCCGCTCTGGGGCCAACGTCCTGACTTTC,CASSFPQGTRSGANVLTF
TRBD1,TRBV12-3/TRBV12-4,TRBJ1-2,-,TGTGCCAGCAGCCTAGGGGGCCACTATGGCTACACCTTC,CASSLGGHYGYTF
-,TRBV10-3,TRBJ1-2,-,TGTGCCATCAGTGACCCAGGGAACAGGGAGTATGGCTACACCTTC,CAISDPGNREYGYTF
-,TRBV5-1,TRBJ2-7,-,TGCGCCAGCAGCGACGGGAACATACCGCCCTACGAGCAGTACTTC,CASSDGNIPPYEQYF
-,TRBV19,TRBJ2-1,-,TGTGCCAGTACGGCCTACAGCTCCTACAATGAGCAGTTCTTC,CASTAYSSYNEQFF
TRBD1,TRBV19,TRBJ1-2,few,TGTGCCAGCACCACCGGGACAGGGGCAACTAACTATGGCTACACCTTC,CASTTGTGATNYGYTF
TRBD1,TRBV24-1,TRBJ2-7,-,TGTGCCACCAGTGATTCCCCGGGGACAGGGGTGTACGAGCAGTACTTC,CATSDSPGTGVYEQYF
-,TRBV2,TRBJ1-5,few,TGTGCCAGCAGTGAAACAGGGCATCAGCCCCAGCATTTT,CASSETGHQPQHF
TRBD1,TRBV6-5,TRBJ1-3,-,TGTGCCAGCACCGACAGGGCCTCTGGAAACACCATATATTTT,CASTDRASGNTIYF
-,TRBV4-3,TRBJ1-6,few,TGCGCCAGCAGCTTCTCGCGGAAGCAGTCCCCGGGGTCACCCCTCCACTTT,CASSFSRKQSPGSPLHF
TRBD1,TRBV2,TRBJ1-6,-,TGTGCCAGCAGGGACCGGTTACAGGGGGCAGAGTCACCCCTCCACTTT,CASRDRLQGAESPLHF
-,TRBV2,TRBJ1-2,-,TGTGCCAGCAGTGAAAGTTCTGGGGGCGGCTACACCTTC,CASSESSGGGYTF
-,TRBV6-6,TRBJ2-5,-,TGTGCCAGCAGTTGGGGCAGGACCCAAGAGACCCAGTACTTC,CASSWGRTQETQYF
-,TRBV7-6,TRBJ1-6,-,TGTGCCAGCAGCCCAAGAAGTGAGGCGGTCCGAACAAATTCACCCCTCCACTTT,CASSPRSEAVRTNSPLHF
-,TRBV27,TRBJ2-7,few,TGTGCCAGCAGCCCGGGTCGAGCGCGCCACGAGCAGTACTTC,CASSPGRARHEQYF
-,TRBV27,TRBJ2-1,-,TGTGCCAGCACCCGGGGAGGATTTGAGTTAGACTACAATGAGCAGTTCTTC,CASTRGGFELDYNEQFF
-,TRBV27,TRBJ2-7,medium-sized,TGTGCCAGCAGGCCTGTGGCGGGGGCCAGGTACGAGCAGTACTTC,CASRPVAGARYEQYF
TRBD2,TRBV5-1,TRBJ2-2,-,TGCGCCAGCAGCTTCGGGACTAGCCGTGCCGGGGAGCTGTTTTTT,CASSFGTSRAGELFF
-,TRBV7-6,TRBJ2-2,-,TGTGCCAGCAGCATCAGACTAGGAGATGCCACCGGGGAGCTGTTTTTT,CASSIRLGDATGELFF
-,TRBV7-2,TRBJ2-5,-,TGTGCCAGCAGCTTAGACCCCTCCAGGGCTCAAGAGACCCAGTACTTC,CASSLDPSRAQETQYF
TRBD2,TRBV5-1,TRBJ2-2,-,TGCGCCAGCAGCTTGGACCCTAGCGGGAGAAAGATCGGGGAGCTGTTTTTT,CASSLDPSGRKIGELFF
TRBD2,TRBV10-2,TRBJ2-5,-,TGCGCCAGCAGTGGGGGGGGCGCGGCTAGCGGGAAACAAGAGACCCAGTACTTC,CASSGGGAASGKQETQYF
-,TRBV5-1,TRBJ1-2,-,TGCGCCAGCAGCGCCCAGGTCTCCTATGGCTACACCTTC,CASSAQVSYGYTF
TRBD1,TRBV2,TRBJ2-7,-,TGTGCCAGCAGAAGGACAGGGGGTGGTTTCCCCTACGAGCAGTACTTC,CASRRTGGGFPYEQYF
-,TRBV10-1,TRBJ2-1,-,TGCGCCAGCAGTGACGGGGGTCCCTACAATGAGCAGTTCTTC,CASSDGGPYNEQFF
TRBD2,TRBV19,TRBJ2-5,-,TGTGCCAGTAGCCTACTCGCTTTAACCGGGACTAGCGGGCAAGAGACCCAGTACTTC,CASSLLALTGTSGQETQYF
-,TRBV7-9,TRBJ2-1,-,TGTGCCAGCAGCTTAGCGCAGGGATTGTACAATGAGCAGTTCTTC,CASSLAQGLYNEQFF
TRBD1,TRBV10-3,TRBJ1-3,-,TGTGCCATCAGTGAATCGAGTGGACAGGGGGCTTTTGGAAACACCATATATTTT,CAISESSGQGAFGNTIYF
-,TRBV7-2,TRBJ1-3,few,TGTGCCAGCAGCTTACAGGACTCCCGCTCTGGAAACACCATATATTTT,CASSLQDSRSGNTIYF
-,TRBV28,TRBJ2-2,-,TGTGCCAGCAGACCAGTTAACACCGGGGAGCTGTTTTTT,CASRPVNTGELFF
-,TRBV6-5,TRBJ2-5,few,TGTGCCAGCAGTTACTCGTCAACTATCCAACAAGAGACCCAGTACTTC,CASSYSSTIQQETQYF
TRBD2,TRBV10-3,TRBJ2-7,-,TGTGCCATCAGTGAAGTCCGGCTAGCGGGAGGGAAGCAGTACTTC,CAISEVRLAGGKQYF
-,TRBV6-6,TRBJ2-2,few,TGTGCCAGCAGTCCAACACAACTTCCTGACACTGAGCTCGGAGAAGGGGCCGGGGAGCTGTTTTTT,CASSPTQLPDTELGEGAGELFF
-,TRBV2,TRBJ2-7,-,TGTGCCAGCAGTGAAGACCCGAAACTCTACGAGCAGTACTTC,CASSEDPKLYEQYF
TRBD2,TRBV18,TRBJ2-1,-,TGTGCCAGCTCAACGACTAGCGGGGGAAACAATGAGCAGTTCTTC,CASSTTSGGNNEQFF
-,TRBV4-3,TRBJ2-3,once,TGCGCCAGCAGCCAAGGGGCTGGTGTTGATACGCAGTATTTT,CASSQGAGVDTQYF
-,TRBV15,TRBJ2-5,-,TGTGCCACCAGCAGAGAGGGGCCCCAAGAGACCCAGTACTTC,CATSREGPQETQYF
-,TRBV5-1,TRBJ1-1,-,TGCGCCAGCAGCGGAGGGACGTATGAAGCTTTCTTT,CASSGGTYEAFF
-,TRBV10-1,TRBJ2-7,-,TGCGCCAGCAGTGAGTCGTGGACAGTTTCAGAGTACTTC,CASSESWTVSEYF
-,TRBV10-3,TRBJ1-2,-,TGTGCCATCAGTGAGGCGTATCCCTATGGCTACACCTTC,CAISEAYPYGYTF
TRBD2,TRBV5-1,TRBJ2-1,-,TGCGCCAGCAGCTTGGGACTAGCGGGGGAGCAGTTCTTC,CASSLGLAGEQFF
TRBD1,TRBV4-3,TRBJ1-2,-,TGCGCCAGCAGCCTCCGGACAGGTGGAAGTTATGGCTACACCTTC,CASSLRTGGSYGYTF
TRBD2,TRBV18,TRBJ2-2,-,TGTGCCAGCTCTTCCTGGACTAGCGAGAACACCGGGGAGCTGTTTTTT,CASSSWTSENTGELFF
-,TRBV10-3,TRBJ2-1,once,TGTGCCATCAAGGGTTCGGAGACTACGCGGTCCTACAATGAGCAGTTCTTC,CAIKGSETTRSYNEQFF
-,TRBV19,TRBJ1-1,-,TGTGCCAGTAGTATCGGACAGTTGAACACTGAAGCTTTCTTT,CASSIGQLNTEAFF
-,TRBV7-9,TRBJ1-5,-,TGTGCCAGCAGCTTAGCAAGTCGGTCCCAGCATTTT,CASSLASRSQHF
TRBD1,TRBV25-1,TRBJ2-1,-,TGTGCCGCCGGGACAGGGCTTGGACGCTACCCCGAAGAGCAGTTCTTC,CAAGTGLGRYPEEQFF
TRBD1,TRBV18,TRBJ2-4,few,TGTGCCAGCTCACCGACAGGGGGAGACATTCAGTACTTC,CASSPTGGDIQYF
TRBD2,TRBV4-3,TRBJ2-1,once,TGCGCCAGCAGCCAAGAAATGTGGGCTAGCGGGAGAAATGAGCAGTTCTTC,CASSQEMWASGRNEQFF
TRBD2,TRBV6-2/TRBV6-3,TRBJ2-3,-,TGTGCCAGCAGTGAGCGGACTAGCGGATTTGACACAGATACGCAGTATTTT,CASSERTSGFDTDTQYF
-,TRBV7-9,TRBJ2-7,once,TGTGCCAGCAGCTTAGGGGCAGGGGTCTACGAGCAGTACTTC,CASSLGAGVYEQYF
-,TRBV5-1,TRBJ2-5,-,TGCGCCAGCAGTCGGGACAAAGAGACCCAGTACTTC,CASSRDKETQYF